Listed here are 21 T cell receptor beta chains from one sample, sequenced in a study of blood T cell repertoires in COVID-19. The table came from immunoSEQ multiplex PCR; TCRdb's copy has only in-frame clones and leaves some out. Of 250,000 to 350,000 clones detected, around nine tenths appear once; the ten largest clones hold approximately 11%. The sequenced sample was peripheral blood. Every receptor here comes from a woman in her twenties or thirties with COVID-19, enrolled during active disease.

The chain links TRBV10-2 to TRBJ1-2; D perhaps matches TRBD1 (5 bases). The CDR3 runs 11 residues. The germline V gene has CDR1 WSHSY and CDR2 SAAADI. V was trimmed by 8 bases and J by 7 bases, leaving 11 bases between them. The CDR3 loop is CASGATSGYTF. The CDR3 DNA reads TGCGCCAGCGGGGCCACGTCTGGCTACACCTTC.

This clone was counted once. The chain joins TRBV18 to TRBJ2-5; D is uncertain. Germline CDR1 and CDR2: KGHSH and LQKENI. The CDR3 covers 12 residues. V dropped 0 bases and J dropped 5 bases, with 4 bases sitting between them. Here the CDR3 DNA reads TGTGCCAGCTCACCACCACTTGAGACCCAGTACTTC. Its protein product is CASSPPLETQYF.

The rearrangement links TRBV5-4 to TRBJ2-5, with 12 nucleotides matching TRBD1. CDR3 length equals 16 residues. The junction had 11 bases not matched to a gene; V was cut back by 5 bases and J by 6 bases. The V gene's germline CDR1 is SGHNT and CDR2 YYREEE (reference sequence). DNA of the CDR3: TGTGCCAGCAGAACCGGGACAGGGGGCGGTTCCAAGACCCAGTACTTC. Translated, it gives CASRTGTGGGSKTQYF.

This CDR3 reads CASSLGGTSGAYEQYF. The CDR3, as DNA: TGCGCCAGCAGCTTGGGGGGGACTAGCGGAGCCTACGAGCAGTACTTC. The gene calls are TRBV5-1 and TRBJ2-7, with TRBD2 matching 11 bases. With V trimmed by 0 bases and J by 2 bases, 4 bases remained unmatched. The CDR3 consists of 16 residues. Germline-derived CDR1 and CDR2 are SGHRS and YFSETQ.

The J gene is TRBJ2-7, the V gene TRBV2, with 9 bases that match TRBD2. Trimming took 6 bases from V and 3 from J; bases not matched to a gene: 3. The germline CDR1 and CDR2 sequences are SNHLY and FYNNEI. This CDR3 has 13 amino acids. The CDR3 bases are TGTGCCAGCAGATGGCGGGAGGGCTACGAGCAGTACTTC. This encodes CASRWREGYEQYF.

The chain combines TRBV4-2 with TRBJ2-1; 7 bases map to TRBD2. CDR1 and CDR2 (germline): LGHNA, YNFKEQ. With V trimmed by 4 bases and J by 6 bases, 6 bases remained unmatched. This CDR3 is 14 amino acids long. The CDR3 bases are TGTGCCAGCAGCCCCGACTCGGGGGGCAATGAGCAGTTCTTC. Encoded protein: CASSPDSGGNEQFF.

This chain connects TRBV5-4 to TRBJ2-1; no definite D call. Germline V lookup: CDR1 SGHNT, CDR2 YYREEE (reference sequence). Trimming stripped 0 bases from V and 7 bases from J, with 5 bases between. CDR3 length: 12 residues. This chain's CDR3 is CASSLALNEQFF. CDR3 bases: TGTGCCAGCAGCTTGGCGCTAAATGAGCAGTTCTTC.

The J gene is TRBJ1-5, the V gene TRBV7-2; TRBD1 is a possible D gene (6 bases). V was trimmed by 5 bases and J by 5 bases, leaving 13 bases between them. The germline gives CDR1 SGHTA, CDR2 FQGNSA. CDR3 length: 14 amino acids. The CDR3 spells CASSPDSPYQPQHF. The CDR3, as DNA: TGTGCCAGCAGCCCGGACAGCCCTTATCAGCCCCAGCATTTT. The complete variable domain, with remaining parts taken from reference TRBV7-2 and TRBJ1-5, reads GAGVSQSPSNKVTEKGKDVELRCDPISGHTALYWYRQSLGQGLEFLIYFQGNSAPDKSGLPSDRFSAERTGGSVSTLTIQRTQQEDSAVYLCASSPDSPYQPQHFGDGTRLSIL.

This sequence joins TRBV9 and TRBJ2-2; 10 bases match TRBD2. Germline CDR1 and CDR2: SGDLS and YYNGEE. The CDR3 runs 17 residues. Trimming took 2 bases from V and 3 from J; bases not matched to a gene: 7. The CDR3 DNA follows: TGTGCCAGCAGCGTCCTTTCTAGCGGGAGTTACACCGGGGAGCTGTTTTTT. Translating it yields CASSVLSSGSYTGELFF.

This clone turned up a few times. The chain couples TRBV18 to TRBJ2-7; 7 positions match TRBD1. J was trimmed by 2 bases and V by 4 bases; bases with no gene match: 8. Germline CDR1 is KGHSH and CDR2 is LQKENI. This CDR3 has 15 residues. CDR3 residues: CASSQGPGQTYEQYF. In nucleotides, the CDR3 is TGTGCCAGCTCACAAGGCCCGGGACAGACCTACGAGCAGTACTTC. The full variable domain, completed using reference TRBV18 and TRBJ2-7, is NAGVMQNPRHLVRRRGQEARLRCSPMKGHSHVYWYRQLPEEGLKFMVYLQKENIIDESGMPKERFSAEFPKEGPSILRIQQVVRGDSAAYFCASSQGPGQTYEQYFGPGTRLTVT.

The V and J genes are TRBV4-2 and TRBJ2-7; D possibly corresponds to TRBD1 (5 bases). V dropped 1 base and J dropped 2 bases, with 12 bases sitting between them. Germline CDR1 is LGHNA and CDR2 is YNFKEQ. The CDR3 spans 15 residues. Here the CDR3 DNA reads TGTGCCAGCAGCCAAGTTGTGGGGCCAGCCTACGAGCAGTACTTC. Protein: CASSQVVGPAYEQYF.

The CDR3 DNA reads TGCGCCAGCAACGGGGACAGGGGGTCCGGGGAGCTGTTTTTT. The encoded protein is CASNGDRGSGELFF. The chain joins TRBV5-1 to TRBJ2-2, with 11 bases matching TRBD1. The CDR3 is 14 residues long. With V trimmed by 6 bases and J by 6 bases, 4 bases remained unmatched. Per germline, CDR1 SGHRS and CDR2 YFSETQ.

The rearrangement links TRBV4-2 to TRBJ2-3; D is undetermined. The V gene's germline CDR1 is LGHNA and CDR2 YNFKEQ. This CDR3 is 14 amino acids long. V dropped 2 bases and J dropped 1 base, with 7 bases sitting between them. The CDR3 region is CASSQSGGTDTQYF. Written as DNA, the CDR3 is TGTGCCAGCAGCCAATCCGGTGGCACAGATACGCAGTATTTT.

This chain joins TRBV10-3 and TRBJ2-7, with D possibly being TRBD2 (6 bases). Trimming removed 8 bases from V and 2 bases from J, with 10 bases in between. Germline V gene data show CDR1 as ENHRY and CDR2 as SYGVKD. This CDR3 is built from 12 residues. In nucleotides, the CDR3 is TGTGCCATCCAACGGGGGACCTACGAGCAGTACTTC. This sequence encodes CAIQRGTYEQYF.

The CDR3 loop is CASSRHRENTEAFF. CDR3 nucleotides: TGTGCCAGCAGCAGACACAGGGAGAACACTGAAGCTTTCTTT. The genes are TRBV6-5 and TRBJ1-1, with a possible D match to TRBD1 (6 bases). The CDR3 has 14 amino acids. The V end lost 6 bases, the J end lost 1 base, and 12 bases lay between the germline ends. From germline, CDR1 is MNHEY and CDR2 SVGAGI.

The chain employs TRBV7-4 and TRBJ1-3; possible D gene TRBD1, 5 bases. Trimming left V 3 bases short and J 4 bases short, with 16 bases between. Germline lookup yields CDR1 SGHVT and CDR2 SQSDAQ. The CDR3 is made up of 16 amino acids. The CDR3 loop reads CASSFPWGVSGNTIYF. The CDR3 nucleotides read TGTGCCAGCAGCTTCCCCTGGGGGGTGTCGGGAAACACCATATATTTT.

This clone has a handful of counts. CDR3 sequence (DNA): TGCGCCAGCAAGCCCGCAGGGGCCAATCAGCCCCAGCATTTT. Protein: CASKPAGANQPQHF. V usage is TRBV4-1 and J usage is TRBJ1-5; possibly TRBD1 for D (6 bases). This CDR3 has 14 amino acids. V shed 7 bases and J shed 3 bases, with 13 bases lying between them. Germline lookup yields CDR1 MGHRA and CDR2 YSYEKL.

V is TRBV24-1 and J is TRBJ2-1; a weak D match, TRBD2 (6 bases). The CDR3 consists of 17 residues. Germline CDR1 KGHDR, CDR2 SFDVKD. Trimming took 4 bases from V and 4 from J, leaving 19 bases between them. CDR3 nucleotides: TGTGCCACCAGTGAAAGACCGGGACTCGCATGGTACAATGAGCAGTTCTTC. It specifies CATSERPGLAWYNEQFF.

The CDR3 sequence is CASSPRPDRAYGYTF. CDR3 DNA: TGTGCCAGCTCACCGCGGCCAGACAGGGCCTATGGCTACACCTTC. J is TRBJ1-2 and V is TRBV18, with 7 bases fitting TRBD1. Trimming took 3 bases from V and 4 from J; bases not matched to a gene: 8. This CDR3 has 15 amino acids. CDR1 KGHSH and CDR2 LQKENI come from the germline V gene. The complete variable domain, with remaining parts taken from reference TRBV18 and TRBJ1-2, reads NAGVMQNPRHLVRRRGQEARLRCSPMKGHSHVYWYRQLPEEGLKFMVYLQKENIIDESGMPKERFSAEFPKEGPSILRIQQVVRGDSAAYFCASSPRPDRAYGYTFGSGTRLTVV.

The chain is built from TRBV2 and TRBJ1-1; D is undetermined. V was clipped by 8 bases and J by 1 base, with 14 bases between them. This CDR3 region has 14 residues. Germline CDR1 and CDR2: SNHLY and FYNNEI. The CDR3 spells CASLTAGRNTEAFF. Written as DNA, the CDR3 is TGTGCCAGCCTTACGGCCGGGAGGAACACTGAAGCTTTCTTT.

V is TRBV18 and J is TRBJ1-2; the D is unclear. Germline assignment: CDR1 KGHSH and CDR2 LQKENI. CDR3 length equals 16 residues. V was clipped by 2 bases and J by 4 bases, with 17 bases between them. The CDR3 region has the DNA TGTGCCAGCTCACCATTACAAGGGAGTGGGAGCTATGGCTACACCTTC. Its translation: CASSPLQGSGSYGYTF.